The 18 T cell receptor beta chains listed next were all sequenced from one sample in a study of glioma-infiltrating T cells. The iRepertoire nested amplicon-rescue multiplex PCR amplified TCR alpha and beta CDR3s from RNA. Via MiXCR, TCRdb re-called the multiplex PCR reads, giving one row per CDR3 protein. The sample has about 380,000 distinct CDR3 sequences; about two fifths are singletons. Material: glioma tissue, nonneoplastic brain tissue, or PBMCs (not recorded which). These receptors were taken from a human donor with low-grade glioma or glioblastoma, undergoing nonglioma brain surgery, or in good health (not recorded which).

In the case of this clonotype: A read error may be the cause here, since a much bigger clone is one base away. The chain joins TRBV7-2 to TRBJ2-3, with 10 bases matching TRBD2. Germline V CDR1 and CDR2: SGHTA, FQGNSA. CDR3 length: 18 amino acids. CDR3 nucleotides: TGTGCCAGCAGCCCAGTTCCTATCCAGCGGGAGGGCCCAGATGCGCAGTATTTT. It is translated as CASSPVPIQREGPDAQYF.

This clonotype was counted many times. The J gene is TRBJ2-7, the V gene TRBV27, with D possibly TRBD2 on 5 matching bases. CDR1 and CDR2 from the germline V gene are MNHEY and SMNVEV (reference sequence). The CDR3 contains 15 residues. The germline V and J ends were trimmed by 5 bases and 0 bases, with 14 bases remaining between them. CDR3 loop: CASSPYVGSSYEQYF. Here the CDR3 DNA reads TGTGCCAGCAGTCCCTACGTAGGGAGCTCCTACGAGCAGTACTTC.

The J gene is TRBJ2-4, the V gene TRBV3-1; possible D gene TRBD2, 6 bases. Germline-derived CDR1 and CDR2 are LGHDT and YNNKEL (reference sequence). The CDR3 runs to 15 residues. V gave up 3 bases and J gave up 7 bases, with 16 bases separating them. The CDR3 DNA follows: TGTGCCAGCAGCCATCGCCGGCAGGGAGGTAACATTCAGTACTTC. It is translated as CASSHRRQGGNIQYF. The full variable domain, completed using reference TRBV3-1 and TRBJ2-4, is DTAVSQTPKYLVTQMGNDKSIKCEQNLGHDTMYWYKQDSKKFLKIMFSYNNKELIINETVPNRFSPKSPDKAHLNLHINSLELGDSAVYFCASSHRRQGGNIQYFGAGTRLSVL.

J is TRBJ2-7 and V is TRBV4-3; 9 bases agree with TRBD2. Trimming at V came to 0 bases and at J to 1 base, leaving 4 bases not matched to a gene. The CDR3 covers 16 residues. Germline V CDR1 and CDR2: LGHNA, YSLEER. The CDR3 reads CASSQDVAGVSYEQYF. DNA for the CDR3: TGCGCCAGCAGCCAAGATGTAGCGGGAGTATCCTACGAGCAGTACTTC.

This clonotype was detected a few times. The chain joins TRBV28 to TRBJ2-7; 14 bases line up with TRBD2. CDR1 is MDHEN and CDR2 is SYDVKM in the germline V gene. With 2 bases clipped from V and 5 bases from J, the junction kept 2 bases outside the gene matches. The CDR3 is 15 amino acids. CDR3 region: CASSLRTSGRNEQYF. DNA for the CDR3: TGTGCCAGCAGTTTACGGACTAGCGGGAGGAACGAGCAGTACTTC. Full variable domain (outside the CDR3, taken from reference TRBV28 and TRBJ2-7): DVKVTQSSRYLVKRTGEKVFLECVQDMDHENMFWYRQDPGLGLRLIYFSYDVKMKEKGDIPEGYSVSREKKERFSLILESASTNQTSMYLCASSLRTSGRNEQYFGPGTRLTVT.

CDR3 amino acids: CATSRQGGIKSNQPQHF. DNA of the CDR3: TGTGCCACCAGCAGACAAGGGGGAATAAAGAGCAATCAGCCCCAGCATTTT. The chain links TRBV15 to TRBJ1-5; possibly TRBD1 for D (6 bases). In germline, CDR1 is LNHNV, CDR2 YYDKDF (reference sequence). This CDR3 spans 17 amino acids. V gave up 2 bases and J gave up 1 base, with 15 bases separating them.

This clonotype was observed at least ten times. J is TRBJ2-1 and V is TRBV27; no definite D call. V shed 7 bases and J shed 4 bases, with 26 bases lying between them. The CDR3 spans 18 residues. The germline V gene encodes CDR1 MNHEY and CDR2 SMNVEV (reference sequence). CDR3 coding DNA: TGTGCCAGCATTCGGGCCTTCGACTCCCCAGGAATATACAATGAGCAGTTCTTC. Residues: CASIRAFDSPGIYNEQFF.

This clonotype was detected ten times or more. The V call is TRBV27, the J call TRBJ1-1; TRBD1 matches 8 bases. Germline V lookup: CDR1 MNHEY, CDR2 SMNVEV (reference sequence). The CDR3 covers 14 residues. Trimming at V came to 6 bases and at J to 0 bases, leaving 3 bases not matched to a gene. CDR3 residues: CASRRQGMNTEAFF. CDR3 in DNA: TGTGCCAGCAGAAGACAGGGGATGAACACTGAAGCTTTCTTT.

The gene calls are TRBV19 and TRBJ2-7, with 7 bases that match TRBD2. The CDR3 sequence is 12 residues long. Germline-derived CDR1 and CDR2 are LNHDA and SQIVND (reference sequence). The junction had 1 base not matched to a gene; V was cut back by 3 bases and J by 5 bases. CDR3 amino acids: CASSIAGDEQYF. Written as DNA, the CDR3 is TGTGCCAGTAGTATTGCGGGGGACGAGCAGTACTTC.

V gene TRBV10-3 combines with J gene TRBJ2-3, with D possibly TRBD1 on 7 matching bases. CDR1 and CDR2 (germline): ENHRY, SYGVKD. There are 12 residues in the CDR3. V was shortened by 10 bases and J by 8 bases, with 16 bases between the two germline ends. As DNA, the CDR3 is TGTGCCAGCAGGGGGGCTGGAAGTACGCAGTATTTT. The encoded protein is CASRGAGSTQYF.

With regard to this clonotype: This could be a read error, since a much larger clone is one nucleotide away. The chain recombines TRBV28 with TRBJ1-1, with TRBD1 as a possible D gene (5 bases). The CDR3 is 14 residues long. Germline V lookup: CDR1 MDHEN, CDR2 SYDVKM. With 8 bases removed from V and 4 bases from J, the gap between germline ends came to 17 bases. The CDR3 region is CASGKRGTATEAFF. As DNA, the CDR3 is TGTGCCAGCGGAAAGCGGGGGACTGCCACTGAAGCTTTCTTT. The whole variable domain, filled in from reference TRBV28 and TRBJ1-1, reads DVKVTQSSRYLVKRTGEKVFLECVQDMDHENMFWYRQDPGLGLRLIYFSYDVKMKEKGDIPEGYSVSREKKERFSLILESASTNQTSMYLCASGKRGTATEAFFGQGTRLTVV.

The chain combines TRBV28 with TRBJ2-3; D is perhaps TRBD2 (6 bases). The germline V gene encodes CDR1 MDHEN and CDR2 SYDVKM. The V gene lost 9 bases and the J gene lost 1 base, with 23 bases spanning the gap. This CDR3 is built from 17 residues. The CDR3 region has the DNA TGTGCCAGAAGTCCCCCCTGGAGGGCCAGTGGCACAGATACGCAGTATTTT. Translation: CARSPPWRASGTDTQYF.

The chain links TRBV28 to TRBJ1-5; D not certain. Trimming left V 5 bases short and J 6 bases short, with 17 bases between. The CDR3 contains 15 residues. Germline V gene sequence: CDR1 MDHEN, CDR2 SYDVKM. CDR3 DNA sequence: TGTGCCAGCAGTAGAGCCAGATTGAGGAGTCAGCCCCAGCATTTT. Protein sequence: CASSRARLRSQPQHF. Variable domain in full (rest from reference TRBV28 and TRBJ1-5): DVKVTQSSRYLVKRTGEKVFLECVQDMDHENMFWYRQDPGLGLRLIYFSYDVKMKEKGDIPEGYSVSREKKERFSLILESASTNQTSMYLCASSRARLRSQPQHFGDGTRLSIL.

This clonotype was seen only once. A much bigger clone sits one base away, suggesting this may be a read error. The chain uses TRBV6-1 and TRBJ2-2; 8 bases agree with TRBD1. The CDR3 covers 15 residues. CDR1 and CDR2 (germline): MNHNS, SASEGT. The CDR3 coding sequence is TGTGCCAGCAGCCTCATCGACAGGGGAAACGGGGAGCCGTTTTTT. Its translation is CASSLIDRGNGEPFF.

The chain couples TRBV14 to TRBJ1-1; TRBD1 is a possible D gene (5 bases). The V end lost 0 bases, the J end lost 11 bases, and 19 bases lay between the germline ends. CDR3 length equals 15 residues. Germline V CDR1 and CDR2: SGHDN, FVKESK. The CDR3 region has the DNA TGTGCCAGCAGCCAAGAGCATAGGACATCAAGAGGGGCTTTCTTT. As protein: CASSQEHRTSRGAFF.

This rearrangement joins TRBV19 to TRBJ2-7; D is undetermined. Trimming pared 5 bases from V and 9 bases from J, leaving 11 bases between. The CDR3 consists of 11 residues. CDR1 and CDR2 from the germline V gene are LNHDA and SQIVND (reference sequence). In DNA, the CDR3 is TGTGCCAGTAGTGCATCACAAGTGCAGTACTTC. This encodes CASSASQVQYF.

CDR3 sequence reads: CASSERSKTVAWAYEQYF. DNA for the CDR3: TGTGCCAGCAGTGAACGGTCCAAAACAGTGGCGTGGGCCTACGAGCAGTACTTC. J is TRBJ2-7 and V is TRBV6-1; D remains unclear. V was shortened by 2 bases and J by 2 bases, with 22 bases between the two germline ends. Germline CDR1 reads MNHNS; CDR2 reads SASEGT. The CDR3 runs to 18 residues.

The gene calls are TRBV27 and TRBJ2-5; 11 positions match TRBD2. V lost 1 base, J lost 6 bases, and 13 bases stayed unmatched. The CDR3 is made up of 18 amino acids. Germline CDR1 is MNHEY and CDR2 is SMNVEV (reference sequence). CDR3 in amino acids: CASSLWAFTSGRGQTQYF. In nucleotides, the CDR3 is TGTGCCAGCAGTTTATGGGCGTTTACTAGCGGGAGAGGCCAGACCCAGTACTTC.